The table lists the clone carrying this T cell receptor (beta chain) with a few counts. Antigen specificity is unknown. Germline V gene lookup returns CDR1 LNHDA and CDR2 SQIVND (reference sequence). Unmatched junction bases numbered 4, after V lost 6 bases and J lost 4 bases. The CDR3 is made up of 15 amino acids. The study ran its PCR with 60 Vbeta and 13 Jbeta primers. Profiled with immunoSEQ multiplex PCR; TCRdb holds only in-frame clones, not every one. This sample has 80,000 to 95,000 clones; roughly 80% occur once, and the top ten carry over 12%. This entry belongs to a study of cytomegalovirus exposure and HLA in healthy donors. The study's findings and limits: Differences between HLA loci emerged in a later analysis of TCR association rates, with DRB1 most and HLA-C fewest. Analysis performed later found more than 15,000 TCR beta sequences associated with HLA alleles at 0.05 false discovery rate.

The sequence was obtained from a woman in her thirties or forties in good health and CMV-seropositive. The sequenced material came from PBMCs. The rearrangement uses TRBV19 and TRBJ2-2; 11 nucleotides line up with TRBD2. The CDR3, as DNA: TGTGCCAGTAGGCGACTAGCGGGAAGCACCGGGGAGCTGTTTTTT. This codes for CASRRLAGSTGELFF.